This entry lists 13 T cell receptor beta chains sequenced from one sample in a study of CD4 T cells in relation to SARS-CoV-2 and coronaviruses (dated by TCRdb to about 2021). Their antigens are not known. Libraries were prepared through the immunoSEQ multiplex PCR assay. TCRdb re-hosts the immuneACCESS table, in-frame sequences only. Its copies lack some clones; in the studies checked, an unresolved V gene accounts for under half of them, and the cause for the rest is not known. The sample records some 35,000 clones, under 90% of which are singletons. In total, the top ten clones hold roughly 4.7% of the sample. Sequenced sample: naive CD4+ T cells from PBMCs, cultured in vitro. The sample's cell subset or site label, in plain terms: naive CD4+ T cells isolated by negative enrichment. These receptors came from an adult with COVID-19.

The chain recombines TRBV20-1 with TRBJ2-5; 7 nucleotides align to TRBD1. The CDR3 is 15 amino acids. Germline CDR1 is DFQATT and CDR2 is SNEGSKA (reference sequence). The V and J ends lost 3 bases and 0 bases, in that order; junction bases with no gene match: 7. CDR3 bases: TGCAGTGCTAGTCTACAGGGGTTAAACCAAGAGACCCAGTACTTC. Translated, it gives CSASLQGLNQETQYF.

This clone has a handful of counts. The genes are TRBV12-3 or TRBV12-4 and TRBJ1-5; no clear D. The CDR3 has 13 residues. V gave up 0 bases and J gave up 9 bases, with 9 bases separating them. This CDR3 is CASSLAHLLPQHF. The CDR3 region has the DNA TGTGCCAGCAGTTTAGCGCACCTACTGCCCCAGCATTTT.

This sequence joins TRBV28 and TRBJ2-3, with TRBD1 as a possible D gene (6 bases). CDR3 length: 18 residues. V lost 5 bases, J lost 2 bases, and 23 bases lay in between. In germline, CDR1 is MDHEN, CDR2 SYDVKM. The CDR3 region is CASSPRRTAGYYTDTQYF. DNA for the CDR3: TGTGCCAGCAGTCCCCGACGGACAGCCGGATATTACACAGATACGCAGTATTTT.

The chain has TRBV15 and TRBJ1-1, with D unclear. The CDR3 has 13 residues. V was pared by 1 base and J by 1 base, with 4 bases between. Per the germline V gene, CDR1 is LNHNV and CDR2 is YYDKDF (reference sequence). In DNA form, the CDR3 reads TGTGCCACCAGCAGAGGCGGGAACACTGAAGCTTTCTTT. As protein: CATSRGGNTEAFF.

The table lists this clone with a few counts. The V call is TRBV6-1, the J call TRBJ2-7; TRBD2 is a possible D gene (5 bases). Germline CDR1 and CDR2: MNHNS and SASEGT. V was pared by 3 bases and J by 2 bases, with 8 bases between. The CDR3 consists of 13 residues. CDR3 bases: TGTGCCAGCAGTGAGACCGGGACCTACGAGCAGTACTTC. Translation: CASSETGTYEQYF.

The rearrangement joins TRBV18 to TRBJ1-5, with D tentatively TRBD1 (6 bases). Germline V gene lookup returns CDR1 KGHSH and CDR2 LQKENI. The CDR3 is made up of 13 amino acids. With 5 bases removed from V and 7 bases from J, the gap between germline ends came to 12 bases. CDR3 nucleotides: TGTGCCAGCTCAGAGGGGGTTAGGCAGCCCCAGCATTTT. The encoded protein is CASSEGVRQPQHF.

The J gene is TRBJ2-5, the V gene TRBV28, with a possible D match to TRBD1 (5 bases). Germline V gene data show CDR1 as MDHEN and CDR2 as SYDVKM. V was cut by 6 bases and J by 3 bases, with 17 bases left in between. The CDR3 spans 15 residues. As DNA, the CDR3 is TGTGCCAGCAGCAATCAAAAAGACAGAAAAGAGACCCAGTACTTC. Encoded protein: CASSNQKDRKETQYF.

The V gene is TRBV2, the J gene TRBJ2-5; D gene ambiguous. The CDR3 is made up of 13 amino acids. In germline, CDR1 is SNHLY, CDR2 FYNNEI. The V end lost 5 bases, the J end lost 5 bases, and 12 bases lay between the germline ends. This CDR3 reads CASSIEAKETQYF. The CDR3 region has the DNA TGTGCCAGCAGTATTGAAGCGAAGGAGACCCAGTACTTC.

The chain uses TRBV7-9 and TRBJ1-1; no clear D. Germline V gene sequence: CDR1 SEHNR, CDR2 FQNEAQ (reference sequence). With 5 bases removed from V and 0 bases from J, the gap between germline ends came to 4 bases. The CDR3 contains 12 residues. CDR3 DNA sequence: TGTGCCAGCAGCAGGTTGAACACTGAAGCTTTCTTT. It codes for CASSRLNTEAFF.

The chain has TRBV7-2 and TRBJ1-5; the D is unclear. The germline CDR1 and CDR2 sequences are SGHTA and FQGNSA. V lost 6 bases, J lost 4 bases, and 16 bases lay in between. The CDR3 is 15 residues long. CDR3 in amino acids: CASSSEALWNQPQHF. The CDR3 region has the DNA TGTGCCAGCAGTTCCGAGGCTCTGTGGAATCAGCCCCAGCATTTT.

The chain has TRBV5-1 and TRBJ2-7; D may match TRBD1 or TRBD2 (5 bases each). The CDR3 is 15 amino acids. Trimming stripped 5 bases from V and 1 base from J, with 16 bases between. Germline loops: CDR1 SGHRS, CDR2 YFSETQ. The DNA of the CDR3 is TGCGCCAGCAGGCCCCGGGACGTAGGATCCTACGAGCAGTACTTC. This codes for CASRPRDVGSYEQYF.

This clone was recorded once. CDR3 bases: TGTGCCAGCAGCCAAGGGGTGACAGGGGGCTCCTATAATTCACCCCTCCACTTT. It encodes CASSQGVTGGSYNSPLHF. V gene TRBV3-1 (or the pseudogene TRBV3-2) combines with J gene TRBJ1-6, with TRBD1 matching over 9 bases. Germline V gives CDR1 LGHDT, CDR2 YNNKEL (reference sequence). This CDR3 has 18 residues. V lost 1 base, J lost 0 bases, and 4 bases stayed unmatched.

This clone was found a few times. The V and J genes are TRBV28 and TRBJ2-1; 15 nucleotides align to TRBD2. J was trimmed by 14 bases and V by 8 bases; bases with no gene match: 13. This CDR3 region has 15 residues. Germline lookup yields CDR1 MDHEN and CDR2 SYDVKM. The CDR3 here is CASSTAGLAGGLEFF. CDR3 DNA sequence: TGTGCCAGCTCCACCGCGGGACTAGCGGGAGGATTGGAGTTCTTC. Looking up the rest from reference TRBV28 and TRBJ2-1 gives the full variable domain: DVKVTQSSRYLVKRTGEKVFLECVQDMDHENMFWYRQDPGLGLRLIYFSYDVKMKEKGDIPEGYSVSREKKERFSLILESASTNQTSMYLCASSTAGLAGGLEFFGPGTRLTVL.